The rows below give T cell receptor beta chains drawn from one sample of a study of monozygotic twins with inflammatory bowel disease. TCRdb reworked the 5' RACE reads into one entry per CDR3 protein, no DNA. The specimen's table records approximately 380,000 distinct CDR3 sequences. The sequenced material came from blood. The receptors here all came from a human donor with ulcerative colitis or Crohn's disease, or a healthy co-twin of an affected twin (not recorded which). CDR3s include the opening cysteine and the closing phenylalanine or tryptophan.

CDR3	J	V
CSVGRVRGSWDTEAFF	TRBJ1-1	TRBV29-1
CASSQALLNTGELFF	TRBJ2-2	TRBV4-2
CASSEIATNEKLFF	TRBJ1-4	TRBV12-3/TRBV12-4
CASSYRGLAGKVQETQYF	TRBJ2-5	TRBV6-5
CASSLGLAGVLPSYNGQFF	TRBJ2-1	TRBV13
CSVEGQTNYGYTF	TRBJ1-2	TRBV29-1
CSARDWRGGQETQYF	TRBJ2-5	TRBV20-1
CASSLGGGAQETQYF	TRBJ2-5	TRBV7-2
CASSVEGGFNTEAFF	TRBJ1-1	TRBV9
CASSSNLAQGDAVTGELFF	TRBJ2-2	TRBV11-1
CASSDEKREAFF	TRBJ1-1	TRBV2
CSAARTGRLHEQYF	TRBJ2-7	TRBV20-1
CATSETRGTEAFF	TRBJ1-1	TRBV24-1
CSVLGTSGGASTDTQYF	TRBJ2-3	TRBV29-1
CASSWGGGHGNEQFF	TRBJ2-1	TRBV7-6
CASLRRGMSYTEAFF	TRBJ1-1	TRBV2
CASSLVEGGPGNEQFF	TRBJ2-1	TRBV5-6
CSVAGGLAGGPEQYF	TRBJ2-7	TRBV29-1
CASSRGTAAGSPLHF	TRBJ1-6	TRBV19
CATEPFASAGTEAFF	TRBJ1-1	TRBV15
CAWEGANTGELFF	TRBJ2-2	TRBV12-3/TRBV12-4
CASSLRAGLRLSYNEQFF	TRBJ2-1	TRBV11-2
CASSVTGQPSGNTIYF	TRBJ1-3	TRBV12-3/TRBV12-4
CASSRTSNTGELFF	TRBJ2-2	TRBV6-2/TRBV6-3
CASSLGQSGAYEQYF	TRBJ2-7	TRBV7-2
CASSQYSGRSSYNEQFF	TRBJ2-1	TRBV4-3
CSAGSDTYEQYF	TRBJ2-7	TRBV20-1
CASSQWGVGTEAFF	TRBJ1-1	TRBV4-2